The clone carrying this T cell receptor (beta chain) was seen repeatedly, ten times or more. Its target is unknown. This specimen belongs to a study of metastatic and nonmetastatic thyroid tumors. Overall study context: Malignant thyroid and benign thyroid patients provided blood and tumor or nodule tissue whose repertoires were compared. Study-wide points: Within blood and tumor, benign nodules reportedly had significantly lower TCR beta diversity than malignant thyroid tumors did.

The CDR3 totals 12 residues. Germline V gene lookup returns CDR1 ENHRY and CDR2 SYGVKD. The germline V and J ends were trimmed by 3 bases and 8 bases, with 10 bases remaining between them. From the PCR reads, TCRdb re-called clones with MiXCR. This table holds approximately 28,000 clones, around 17% found once. Every patient underwent thyroid surgery untreated. This chain links TRBV10-3 with TRBJ1-2, with TRBD1 as a possible D gene (6 bases). Sequenced: blood. This receptor was identified in a male donor with papillary thyroid cancer or a benign thyroid nodule (not recorded which). Some clones in this sample may be carry-over from other donors' samples. The chain's CDR3 is CAISDEGGGYTF. CDR3 in DNA: TGTGCCATCAGTGATGAGGGGGGGGGCTACACCTTC.